Listed here are 5 T cell receptor beta chains from one sample, sequenced in a study of shared clonotypes between healthy human individuals. The data were produced by immunoSEQ multiplex PCR, yet TCRdb's version contains in-frame clones alone and is incomplete. The sample consists of about 520,000 clones, 65% to 85% of them appearing once. Sample: PBMCs. The receptor source for this set is a woman in her forties in good health. Some clones in this sample may be carry-over from other donors' samples.

The chain couples TRBV27 to TRBJ1-2, with D unresolved. The V end was cut by 5 bases, the J end by 5 bases, with 12 bases between. Looked up from germline, CDR1 is MNHEY and CDR2 is SMNVEV (reference sequence). The CDR3 totals 13 residues. CDR3: CASSLHPIYGYTF. As DNA, the CDR3 is TGTGCCAGCAGTCTCCACCCGATTTATGGCTACACCTTC.

Points on this clone: A far larger clone is one base from this, pointing to a likely read error. Other DNA sequences in this sample translate to the same CDR3. This chain joins TRBV9 and TRBJ1-1; a possible D gene is TRBD1 (5 bases). CDR1 is SGDLS and CDR2 is YYNGEE in the germline V gene. This CDR3 contains 13 residues. This CDR3 reads CASSVGAGNEAFF. The DNA of the CDR3 is TGTGCTAGCAGCGTAGGGGCAGGCAATGAAGCTTTCTTT.

Worth noting for this clone: A single base is all that separates this from a far larger clone, so a read error is likely. The chain employs TRBV15 and TRBJ2-7; D gene unclear. Germline V gene data show CDR1 as LNHNV and CDR2 as YYDKDF (reference sequence). The CDR3 is 13 residues long. The DNA of the CDR3 is TGTGCCACCAGCAGAGTTGGCGTGAACGATCAGTACTTC. Residues: CATSRVGVNDQYF.

In its sample, this clone was seen a few times. A read error is the likely source, as a far larger clone sits one nucleotide away. Different DNA sequences within this sample yield the same CDR3. The chain carries TRBV30 and TRBJ1-1, with unresolved D. The length of the CDR3 is 15 residues. Looked up from germline, CDR1 is GTSNPN and CDR2 is SVGIG (reference sequence). The CDR3: CAWSVGPQLNTEAFF. CDR3 nucleotides: TGTGCCTGGAGTGTAGGCCCTCAACTGAATACTGAAGCTTTCTTT.

The table lists this clone with a few counts. The V call is TRBV19, the J call TRBJ1-5; D ambiguous. The V gene's germline CDR1 is LNHDA and CDR2 SQIVND (reference sequence). V was pared by 3 bases and J by 5 bases, with 14 bases between. The CDR3 consists of 15 residues. The CDR3 DNA reads TGTGCCAGTAGTATGGGCGCCGGGATGGATCAGCCCCAGCATTTT. It codes for CASSMGAGMDQPQHF. The full variable domain, its missing parts supplied by reference TRBV19 and TRBJ1-5, is DGGITQSPKYLFRKEGQNVTLSCEQNLNHDAMYWYRQDPGQGLRLIYYSQIVNDFQKGDIAEGYSVSREKKESFPLTVTSAQKNPTAFYLCASSMGAGMDQPQHFGDGTRLSIL.